These 30 T cell receptor beta chains were sequenced from one sample in a study of radiotherapy plus CTLA-4 blockade in lung cancer. TCRdb keeps only in-frame clones here, not all; method: immunoSEQ multiplex PCR. The top ten hold over 12% of the sample, which has 75,000 to 95,000 clones, roughly 70% seen once. The source material was peripheral blood, sampled from a patient treated with radiotherapy plus ipilimumab. The receptor source for this set is a human donor with non-small cell lung cancer that progressed on radiotherapy plus ipilimumab.

The chain carries TRBV5-1 and TRBJ1-2; D may be TRBD1 (6 bases). Trimming removed 0 bases from V and 3 bases from J, with 9 bases in between. The CDR3 is 14 residues long. Germline V gene data show CDR1 as SGHRS and CDR2 as YFSETQ. CDR3: CASSLEPGDYGYTF. For the CDR3, the DNA is TGCGCCAGCAGCTTGGAACCAGGGGACTATGGCTACACCTTC.

As for this clone: Because the CDR3's place on the DNA is in doubt, the DNA is left out and the CDR3 is given as listed by TCRdb. The genes are TRBV12-1 and TRBJ2-5; TRBD2 reflects the table's D call only, with no check against the DNA. TRBV12-1 counts as a pseudogene. Counting both end residues, the CDR3 totals 16 amino acids. The CDR3 is CASSFALGSRQETQYF.

This clone was counted between two and nine times. The gene calls are TRBV2 and TRBJ1-2; the D gene is possibly TRBD1 (6 bases). Trimming removed 6 bases at V and 4 bases at J, with 21 bases between. Looked up from germline, CDR1 is SNHLY and CDR2 is FYNNEI. CDR3 length: 16 residues. The CDR3 bases are TGTGCCAGCAGCTCTACAGGGATTCGGCCCGGCTATGGCTACACCTTC. This translates into CASSSTGIRPGYGYTF.

The table lists this clone with a few counts. The chain joins TRBV6-1 to TRBJ2-1, with 8 bases fitting TRBD1. Germline trimming cut 5 bases from V and 8 bases from J; bases unmatched to any gene: 8. Germline lookup yields CDR1 MNHNS and CDR2 SASEGT. This CDR3 is built from 14 residues. In nucleotides, the CDR3 is TGTGCCAGCAGTTTCCTAGCAGGGGGCGATGAGCAGTTCTTC. This translates into CASSFLAGGDEQFF.

This rearrangement joins TRBV4-2 to TRBJ1-4, with D hard to call. Deletions cut 0 bases from V and 4 bases from J, with 12 bases between. The CDR3 runs to 16 residues. The germline CDR1 and CDR2 sequences are LGHNA and YNFKEQ. The CDR3 DNA is TGTGCCAGCAGCCAAGATCCCGGACGGATTAATGAAAAACTGTTTTTT. Amino acids: CASSQDPGRINEKLFF.

V and J are TRBV6-1 and TRBJ2-6; D is ambiguous. This CDR3 is built from 15 residues. V was shortened by 2 bases and J by 1 base, with 6 bases between the two germline ends. The V gene's germline CDR1 is MNHNS and CDR2 SASEGT. Here the CDR3 reads CASSELRSGANVLTF. The CDR3 DNA follows: TGTGCCAGCAGTGAATTGCGTTCTGGGGCCAACGTCCTGACTTTC.

The chain has TRBV27 and TRBJ2-7, with TRBD1 identical over 8 bases. Germline CDR1 is MNHEY and CDR2 is SMNVEV (reference sequence). Unmatched junction bases numbered 7, after V lost 2 bases and J lost 4 bases. The CDR3 is 15 residues long. CDR3 loop: CASSLRGDRIYEQYF. As DNA, the CDR3 is TGTGCCAGCAGTTTAAGAGGGGACAGGATTTACGAGCAGTACTTC.

This sequence joins TRBV27 and TRBJ1-3; the match to TRBD1 covers 9 bases. The V gene end was trimmed by 4 bases and the J gene end by 2 bases; junction bases not matched to a gene: 12. Germline CDR1 is MNHEY and CDR2 is SMNVEV (reference sequence). This CDR3 comprises 18 residues. Here the CDR3 DNA reads TGTGCCAGCAGTTCGCTCTCCGGGACAGGGATCACTGGAAACACCATATATTTT. Its protein product is CASSSLSGTGITGNTIYF.

This chain links TRBV19 with TRBJ1-3, with 7 bases identical to TRBD1. Germline CDR1 is LNHDA and CDR2 is SQIVND (reference sequence). This CDR3 contains 15 residues. Unmatched junction bases numbered 6, after V lost 7 bases and J lost 0 bases. The CDR3 protein is CASTPTGFSGNTIYF. CDR3 in DNA: TGTGCCAGTACCCCGACAGGGTTCTCTGGAAACACCATATATTTT.

The CDR3 sequence: CASSPNGGDGELFF. In nucleotides, the CDR3 is TGTGCCAGCAGCCCGAACGGGGGCGACGGGGAGCTGTTTTTT. The V gene is TRBV11-2, the J gene TRBJ2-2, with D perhaps TRBD1 or TRBD2 (6 bases each). Germline V gives CDR1 SGHAT, CDR2 FQNNGV. The CDR3 has 14 amino acids. V was cut by 5 bases and J by 7 bases, with 14 bases left in between.

The table lists this clone with a few counts. The CDR3 nucleotides read TGCGCCAGCAGCCAAGAATCTGTGGTAATAGCCAAAAACATTCAGTACTTC. It specifies CASSQESVVIAKNIQYF. This chain connects TRBV4-1 to TRBJ2-4, with D unresolved. The CDR3 totals 17 residues. Between the trimmed V and J ends, which lost 0 bases and 0 bases, there was a span of 12 bases. Looked up from germline, CDR1 is MGHRA and CDR2 is YSYEKL.

V and J are TRBV7-9 and TRBJ2-7; unclear D gene. The CDR3 runs to 13 residues. V was shortened by 1 base and J by 0 bases, with 4 bases between the two germline ends. Germline V lookup: CDR1 SEHNR, CDR2 FQNEAQ (reference sequence). CDR3 DNA: TGTGCCAGCAGCTTAGGGTTCTCCTACGAGCAGTACTTC. Translating gives CASSLGFSYEQYF.

The chain is built from TRBV5-1 and TRBJ2-1; 10 bases are shared with TRBD2. The CDR3 totals 15 residues. The germline V gene has CDR1 SGHRS and CDR2 YFSETQ. V shed 0 bases and J 8 bases; nucleotides not matched to a gene: 5. The CDR3 region is CASSLAAGGLDEQFF. Written as DNA, the CDR3 is TGCGCCAGCAGCTTGGCAGCGGGGGGGCTCGATGAGCAGTTCTTC. Variable domain in full (rest from reference TRBV5-1 and TRBJ2-1): KAGVTQTPRYLIKTRGQQVTLSCSPISGHRSVSWYQQTPGQGLQFLFEYFSETQRNKGNFPGRFSGRQFSNSRSEMNVSTLELGDSALYLCASSLAAGGLDEQFFGPGTRLTVL.

The chain employs TRBV5-4 and TRBJ2-7; 9 positions match TRBD1. After removal of 0 bases from V and 7 bases from J, the junction contained 8 bases not matched to a gene. There are 15 residues in the CDR3. Germline CDR1 and CDR2: SGHNT and YYREEE (reference sequence). CDR3 in DNA: TGTGCCAGCAGCTTGGAGGAGACAGGGGGTTGTGAGCAGTACTTC. It is translated as CASSLEETGGCEQYF.

V is TRBV18 and J is TRBJ1-1, with D perhaps TRBD1 (5 bases). From germline, CDR1 is KGHSH and CDR2 LQKENI. Trimming pared 3 bases from V and 0 bases from J, leaving 17 bases between. The CDR3 is 17 amino acids. CDR3 bases: TGTGCCAGCTCACCCCCCGGGGGGGTTAGTTTGAACACTGAAGCTTTCTTT. Protein product: CASSPPGGVSLNTEAFF.

The V and J genes are TRBV14 and TRBJ2-7; D ambiguous. CDR3 length: 15 amino acids. From germline, CDR1 is SGHDN and CDR2 FVKESK. V lost 1 base and J 3 bases, leaving 13 bases between the germline ends. CDR3 sequence: CASSQASRSIYEQYF. For the CDR3, the DNA is TGTGCCAGCAGCCAAGCTTCAAGATCGATCTACGAGCAGTACTTC.

The CDR3 protein is CASSPASRLAGVTQYF. The CDR3 DNA is TGTGCCAGCAGCCCCGCCTCTAGGCTAGCGGGGGTTACGCAGTATTTT. The chain carries TRBV7-8 and TRBJ2-3; 10 positions match TRBD2. Germline lookup yields CDR1 SGHVS and CDR2 FQNEAQ. The CDR3 is 16 amino acids. The ends lost 5 bases at V and 8 bases at J; junction bases unmatched: 13.

The table lists this clone with a count of one. The V call is TRBV28, the J call TRBJ2-1; D perhaps matches TRBD2 (6 bases). The germline V gene encodes CDR1 MDHEN and CDR2 SYDVKM. Trimming took 4 bases from V and 7 from J, leaving 11 bases between them. This CDR3 comprises 13 residues. The CDR3 spells CASSWTGANEQFF. CDR3 DNA sequence: TGTGCCAGCAGTTGGACGGGAGCTAATGAGCAGTTCTTC.

CDR3 nucleotide sequence: TGCGCCAGCAGCTTGAGGGGGTCGCAGGGTTCACCCCTCCACTTT. Its protein is CASSLRGSQGSPLHF. The chain is built from TRBV5-1 and TRBJ1-6, with a tentative D call TRBD1 (6 bases). Trimming pared 1 base from V and 9 bases from J, leaving 14 bases between. Germline V CDR1 and CDR2: SGHRS, YFSETQ. The CDR3 runs 15 residues.

CDR3 DNA: TGTGCCAGCAGCCCGGGACAGCACTATGGCTACACCTTC. This translates into CASSPGQHYGYTF. This chain joins TRBV6-5 and TRBJ1-2; 7 positions agree with TRBD1. J was trimmed by 3 bases and V by 6 bases; bases with no gene match: 4. Germline V gene lookup returns CDR1 MNHEY and CDR2 SVGAGI. The length of the CDR3 is 13 residues.

With respect to this clone: With a much larger clone just one base away, this may be a read error. This sample includes further DNA sequences coding for the same CDR3. The rearrangement links TRBV5-1 to TRBJ1-1; D is undetermined. The CDR3 consists of 13 residues. Germline V CDR1 and CDR2: SGHRS, YFSETQ. V was shortened by 2 bases and J by 1 base, with 6 bases between the two germline ends. CDR3 sequence (DNA): TGCGCCAGCAGCTTAGGAGGGAACACTGAAGCTTTCTTT. Translated: CASSLGGNTEAFF.

V usage is TRBV28 and J usage is TRBJ2-1; 7 bases match TRBD2. Trimming removed 6 bases from V and 3 bases from J; junction bases left unmatched: 5. There are 14 residues in the CDR3. Germline loops: CDR1 MDHEN, CDR2 SYDVKM. CDR3 loop: CASSPGGIYNEQFF. As DNA, the CDR3 is TGTGCCAGCAGCCCCGGGGGGATCTACAATGAGCAGTTCTTC.

This clone has a single count. The V gene is TRBV2, the J gene TRBJ2-1; D might be TRBD2 (6 bases). CDR3 length: 15 residues. V lost 3 bases to trimming and J lost 5 bases, with 14 bases between them. Germline values: CDR1 SNHLY, CDR2 FYNNEI. CDR3 residues: CASSEIVAENNEQFF. CDR3 in DNA: TGTGCCAGCAGTGAGATCGTAGCGGAGAACAATGAGCAGTTCTTC.

V and J are TRBV9 and TRBJ1-5, with D maybe TRBD1 (5 bases). CDR1 is SGDLS, CDR2 YYNGEE, per germline. CDR3 size: 14 residues. Trimming took off 4 bases at V and 6 bases at J, with 14 bases between the two ends. CDR3 residues: CASSQGGLGQPQHF. In DNA form, the CDR3 reads TGTGCCAGCAGCCAGGGCGGGTTGGGTCAGCCCCAGCATTTT.

The chain's CDR3 is CASSWTGRGYTF. The DNA for the CDR3 is TGTGCCAGCAGTTGGACAGGGAGAGGCTACACCTTC. V usage is TRBV6-1 and J usage is TRBJ1-2; 8 bases agree with TRBD1. The CDR3 covers 12 residues. Trimming removed 5 bases from V and 8 bases from J; junction bases left unmatched: 4. Germline CDR1 MNHNS, CDR2 SASEGT.

Worth noting for this clone: At one end, the junction sequence differs from germline, possibly due to a read error. The rearrangement uses TRBV15 and TRBJ1-2; weak D call: TRBD1 (5 bases). The CDR3 sequence is 13 residues long. The germline V gene has CDR1 LNHNV and CDR2 YYDKDF (reference sequence). The CDR3 sequence: CATSRDHQGGYIF. The CDR3 coding sequence is TGTGCCACCAGCAGAGATCATCAGGGTGGCTACATCTTC.

V is TRBV28 and J is TRBJ1-2; perhaps TRBD1 as D (5 bases). CDR3 size: 16 residues. The V gene's germline CDR1 is MDHEN and CDR2 SYDVKM. With 5 bases removed from V and 1 base from J, the gap between germline ends came to 17 bases. The CDR3 DNA sequence: TGTGCCAGCAGTCCCCCCACAGGAGGATTTAACTATGGCTACACCTTC. Translation: CASSPPTGGFNYGYTF.

This chain connects TRBV6-1 to TRBJ2-7; D is possibly TRBD1 (5 bases). Germline V CDR1 and CDR2: MNHNS, SASEGT. The ends were cut back, 1 base at V and 5 bases at J, with 12 bases in the middle. The CDR3 sequence is 14 residues long. The CDR3 here is CASSEEGRVNEQYF. For the CDR3, the DNA is TGTGCCAGCAGTGAAGAGGGCAGGGTAAACGAGCAGTACTTC.

The genes are TRBV19 and TRBJ2-5; 7 positions agree with TRBD1. The better agreement between TRBJ2-7 and the DNA end casts doubt on the J call. The V gene's germline CDR1 is LNHDA and CDR2 SQIVND (reference sequence). The CDR3 sequence is 13 residues long. The CDR3 nucleotides read TGTGCCAGTAGTATAGGGACAGGCGCCGAGCAGTACTTC. Translating gives CASSIGTGAEQYF.

The gene calls are TRBV9 and TRBJ2-2; 8 nucleotides line up with TRBD1. The CDR3 has 17 amino acids. CDR1 and CDR2 from the germline V gene are SGDLS and YYNGEE. Germline trimming cut 7 bases from V and 0 bases from J; bases unmatched to any gene: 11. CDR3 amino acids: CASSWTGSIANTGELFF. The DNA for the CDR3 is TGTGCCAGCTCCTGGACAGGGAGTATTGCGAACACCGGGGAGCTGTTTTTT.